The source of this T cell receptor beta chain is a study of a mutant IDH1 vaccine in newly diagnosed glioma. Study as a whole: Patients under treatment included 62.5% males and around 38% females and had a mean age of approximately 44 years. The therapy given earlier, which was standard therapy, consisted of radiotherapy, temozolomide, or both, and most of the patients received both.

With regard to this clone: Its antigen is unidentified.

General study findings and limits: Pseudoprogression showed no apparent link to changes in top peripheral T cell clonotypes. Of all patients, 93.3% showed vaccine-induced immune responses.

Profiling relied on immunoSEQ multiplex PCR, and the TCRdb table lists in-frame clones only, not all of them. The sample holds about 54,000 clones, about four fifths seen once. From germline, CDR1 is MNHEY and CDR2 SVGAGI. Trimming cost V 8 bases and J 0 bases, with 5 bases left between them. This CDR3 region has 11 residues. The time point was: baseline, week 1 (first vaccination visit). Treatment in this sample: pre-vaccination baseline after standard-of-care therapy. The receptor was isolated from a man aged 18 to 35 with glioma. The input for sequencing was PBMCs, taken from a glioma patient treated with radiotherapy, temozolomide or both. The chain uses TRBV6-5 and TRBJ2-7, with D perhaps TRBD2 (5 bases). The CDR3 coding sequence is TGTGCCAGCGAGGGCTCCTACGAGCAGTACTTC. This encodes CASEGSYEQYF.